This TCR beta chain was recovered during a study of T-cell reconstitution after alpha-beta-depleted transplantation in children. Unique molecular identifiers were incorporated into the prepared TCRbeta library. TCRdb ran MiXCR on the PCR reads and lists one entry per CDR3 protein. Altogether under 300,000 distinct CDR3 sequences are present, under 14% being singletons, with the ten largest covering about 25%. CDR1 and CDR2 from the germline V gene are MNHEY and SVGEGT. This CDR3 has 13 amino acids. About this clonotype: Possible read error: a much larger clone is one base away.

This TCR was sampled from a male patient under 10 years old who had a stem cell transplant for chronic granulomatous disease, so the T cells may come from the graft donor. The sample was peripheral blood, taken 180 days after TCRalphabeta/CD19-depleted stem cell transplant. The rearrangement joins TRBV6-2 or TRBV6-3 to TRBJ2-7, with D hard to call. Here the CDR3 DNA reads TGTGCCAGAAGTTACTCGAACTTTTACGAGCAGTACTTC. It translates to CARSYSNFYEQYF.